This TCR beta chain is drawn from a study of CD8 T cells in ankylosing spondylitis. The study, taken as a whole, reports: The authors reported significant enrichment of disease-linked clones in matched ankylosing spondylitis synovial fluid. Roughly 8 highly homologous variants formed a TCR beta motif that appeared characteristic of ankylosing spondylitis blood.

With regard to this clonotype: Its antigen is not identified.

This CDR3 has 15 amino acids. Deletions cut 5 bases from V and 0 bases from J, with 13 bases between. Germline lookup yields CDR1 DFQATT and CDR2 SNEGSKA (reference sequence). Quantitative molecular-barcoded 5'-RACE generated the TCR beta libraries. TCRdb processed the 5' RACE reads anew with MiXCR; each CDR3 protein has one entry. The sample contains 200,000 to 250,000 distinct CDR3 sequences, 20% to 30% of which appear only once. The chain joins TRBV20-1 to TRBJ2-2, with D perhaps TRBD1 or TRBD2 (5 bases each). The source is a male donor with ankylosing spondylitis or in good health (not recorded which). Input material: blood, either unsorted or a sorted T cell fraction (not recorded which). The CDR3 region has the DNA TGCAGTGCTTCCAGACGAGGGGCGAACACCGGGGAGCTGTTTTTT. Translation: CSASRRGANTGELFF.